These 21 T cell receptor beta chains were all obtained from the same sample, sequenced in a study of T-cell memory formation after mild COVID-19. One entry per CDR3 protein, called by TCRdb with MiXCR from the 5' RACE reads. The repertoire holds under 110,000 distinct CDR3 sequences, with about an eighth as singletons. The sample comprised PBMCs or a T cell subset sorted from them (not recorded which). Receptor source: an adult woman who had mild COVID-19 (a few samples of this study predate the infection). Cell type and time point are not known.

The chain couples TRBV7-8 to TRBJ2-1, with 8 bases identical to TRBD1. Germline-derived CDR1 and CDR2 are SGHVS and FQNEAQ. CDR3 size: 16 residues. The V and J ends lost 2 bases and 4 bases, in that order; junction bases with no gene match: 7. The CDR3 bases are TGTGCCAGCAGCTTAATCGGACAGGGCCTTTACAATGAGCAGTTCTTC. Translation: CASSLIGQGLYNEQFF.

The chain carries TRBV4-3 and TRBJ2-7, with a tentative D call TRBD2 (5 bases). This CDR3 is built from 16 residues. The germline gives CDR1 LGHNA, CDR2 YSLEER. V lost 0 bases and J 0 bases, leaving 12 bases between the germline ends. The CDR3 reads CASSQDMGAYSYEQYF. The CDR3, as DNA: TGCGCCAGCAGCCAAGATATGGGAGCCTACTCCTACGAGCAGTACTTC.

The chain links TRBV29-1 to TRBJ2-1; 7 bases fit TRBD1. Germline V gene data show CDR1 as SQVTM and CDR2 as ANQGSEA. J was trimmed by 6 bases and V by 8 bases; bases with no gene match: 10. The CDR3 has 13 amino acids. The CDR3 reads CSPRGGDGNEQFF. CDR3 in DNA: TGCAGCCCGAGAGGGGGCGACGGCAATGAGCAGTTCTTC.

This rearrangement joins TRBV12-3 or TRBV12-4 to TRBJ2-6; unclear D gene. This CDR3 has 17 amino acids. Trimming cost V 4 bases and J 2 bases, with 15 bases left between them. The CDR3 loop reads CASSSSAGRPGANVLTF. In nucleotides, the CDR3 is TGTGCCAGCAGTTCCTCGGCAGGAAGGCCTGGGGCCAACGTCCTGACTTTC.

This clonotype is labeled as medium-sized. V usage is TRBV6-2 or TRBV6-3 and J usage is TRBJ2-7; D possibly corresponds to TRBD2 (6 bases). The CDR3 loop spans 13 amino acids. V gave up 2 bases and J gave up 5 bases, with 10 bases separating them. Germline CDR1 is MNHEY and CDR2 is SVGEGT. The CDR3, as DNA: TGTGCCAGCAGTTACAACAGACTAGACGAGCAGTACTTC. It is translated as CASSYNRLDEQYF.

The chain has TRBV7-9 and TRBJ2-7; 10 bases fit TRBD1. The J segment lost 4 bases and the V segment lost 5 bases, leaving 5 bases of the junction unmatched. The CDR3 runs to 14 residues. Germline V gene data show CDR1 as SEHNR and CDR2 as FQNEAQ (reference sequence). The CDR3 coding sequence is TGTGCCAGCAGCCACAGACAGGGGGCTTACGAGCAGTACTTC. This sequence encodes CASSHRQGAYEQYF.

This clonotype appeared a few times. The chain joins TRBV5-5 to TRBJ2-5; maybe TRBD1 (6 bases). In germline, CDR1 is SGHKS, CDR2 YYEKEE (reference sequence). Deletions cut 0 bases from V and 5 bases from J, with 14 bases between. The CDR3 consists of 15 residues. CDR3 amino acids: CASSLDAQGQETQYF. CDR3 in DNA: TGTGCCAGCAGCTTGGATGCACAAGGACAGGAGACCCAGTACTTC.

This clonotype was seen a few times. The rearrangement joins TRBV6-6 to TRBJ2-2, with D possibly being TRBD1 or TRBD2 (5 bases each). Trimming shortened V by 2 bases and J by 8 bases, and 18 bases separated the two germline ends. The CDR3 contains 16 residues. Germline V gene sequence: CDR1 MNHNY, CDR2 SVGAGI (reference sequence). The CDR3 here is CASSYPGRALLGELFF. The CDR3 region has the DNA TGTGCCAGCAGTTACCCGGGGCGCGCTCTGCTAGGGGAGCTGTTTTTT.

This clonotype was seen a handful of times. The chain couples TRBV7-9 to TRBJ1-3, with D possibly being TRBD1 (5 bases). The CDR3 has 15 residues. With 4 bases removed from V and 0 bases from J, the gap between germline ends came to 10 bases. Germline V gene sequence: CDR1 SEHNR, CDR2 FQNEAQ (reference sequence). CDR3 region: CASSYGQVSGNTIYF. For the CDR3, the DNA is TGTGCCAGCAGCTACGGACAAGTCTCTGGAAACACCATATATTTT.

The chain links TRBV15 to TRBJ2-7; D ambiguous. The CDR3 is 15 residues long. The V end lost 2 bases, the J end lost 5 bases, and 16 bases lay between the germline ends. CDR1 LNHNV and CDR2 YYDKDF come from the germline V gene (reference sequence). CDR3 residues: CATSRLPTAGDEQYF. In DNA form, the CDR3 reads TGTGCCACCAGCAGATTACCGACTGCTGGGGACGAGCAGTACTTC.

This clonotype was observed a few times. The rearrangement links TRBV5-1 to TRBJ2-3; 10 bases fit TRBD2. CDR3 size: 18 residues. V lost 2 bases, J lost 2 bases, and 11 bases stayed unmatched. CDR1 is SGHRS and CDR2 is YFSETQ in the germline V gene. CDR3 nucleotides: TGCGCCAGCAGCTTCGATACCAGCGGGGGGGTCTACACAGATACGCAGTATTTT. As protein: CASSFDTSGGVYTDTQYF. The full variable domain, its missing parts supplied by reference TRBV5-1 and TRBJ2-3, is KAGVTQTPRYLIKTRGQQVTLSCSPISGHRSVSWYQQTPGQGLQFLFEYFSETQRNKGNFPGRFSGRQFSNSRSEMNVSTLELGDSALYLCASSFDTSGGVYTDTQYFGPGTRLTVL.

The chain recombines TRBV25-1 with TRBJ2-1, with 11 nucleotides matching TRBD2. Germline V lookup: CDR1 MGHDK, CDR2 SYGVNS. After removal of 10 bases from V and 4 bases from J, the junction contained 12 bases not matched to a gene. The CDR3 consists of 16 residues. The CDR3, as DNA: TGTGCCAACTACCCGGCCGGACTAGCGGGTTACAATGAGCAGTTCTTC. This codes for CANYPAGLAGYNEQFF.

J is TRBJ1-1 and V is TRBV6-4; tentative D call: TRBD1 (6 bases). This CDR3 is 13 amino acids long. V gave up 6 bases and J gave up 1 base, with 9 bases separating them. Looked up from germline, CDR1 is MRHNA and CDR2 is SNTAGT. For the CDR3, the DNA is TGTGCCAGCAGGAAGGGGGAGAACACTGAAGCTTTCTTT. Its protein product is CASRKGENTEAFF.

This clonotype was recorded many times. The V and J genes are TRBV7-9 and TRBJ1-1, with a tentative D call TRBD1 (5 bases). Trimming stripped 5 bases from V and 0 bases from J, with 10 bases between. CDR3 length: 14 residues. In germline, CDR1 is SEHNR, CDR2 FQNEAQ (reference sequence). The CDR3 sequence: CASSLQEMNTEAFF. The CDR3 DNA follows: TGTGCCAGCAGCCTACAGGAGATGAACACTGAAGCTTTCTTT. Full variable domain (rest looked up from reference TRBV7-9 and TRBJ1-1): DTGVSQNPRHKITKRGQNVTFRCDPISEHNRLYWYRQTLGQGPEFLTYFQNEAQLEKSRLLSDRFSAERPKGSFSTLEIQRTEQGDSAMYLCASSLQEMNTEAFFGQGTRLTVV.

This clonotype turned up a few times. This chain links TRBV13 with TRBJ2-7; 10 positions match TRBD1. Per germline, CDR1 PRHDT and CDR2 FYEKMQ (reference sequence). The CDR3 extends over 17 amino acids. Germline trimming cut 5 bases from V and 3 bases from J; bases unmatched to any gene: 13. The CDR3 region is CASSPLGDRGLVYEQYF. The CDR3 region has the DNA TGTGCCAGCAGCCCACTCGGCGACAGGGGGCTTGTCTACGAGCAGTACTTC.

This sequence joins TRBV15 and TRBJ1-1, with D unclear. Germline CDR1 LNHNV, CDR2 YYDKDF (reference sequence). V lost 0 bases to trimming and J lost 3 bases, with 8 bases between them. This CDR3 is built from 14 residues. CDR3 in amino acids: CATSRDGGYTEAFF. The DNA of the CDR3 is TGTGCCACCAGCAGAGATGGAGGGTACACTGAAGCTTTCTTT.

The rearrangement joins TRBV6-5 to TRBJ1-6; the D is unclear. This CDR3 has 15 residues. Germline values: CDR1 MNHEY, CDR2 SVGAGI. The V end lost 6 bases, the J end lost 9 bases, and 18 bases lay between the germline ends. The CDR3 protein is CASSPTSYLTSPLHF. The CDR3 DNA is TGTGCCAGCAGCCCCACAAGCTACCTGACTTCACCCCTCCACTTT.

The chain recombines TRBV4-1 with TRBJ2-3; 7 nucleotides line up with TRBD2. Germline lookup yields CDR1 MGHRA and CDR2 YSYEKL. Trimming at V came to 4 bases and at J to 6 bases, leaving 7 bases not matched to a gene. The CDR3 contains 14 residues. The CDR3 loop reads CASSPGTNLDTQYF. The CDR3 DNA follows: TGCGCCAGCAGCCCTGGGACTAATCTGGATACGCAGTATTTT.

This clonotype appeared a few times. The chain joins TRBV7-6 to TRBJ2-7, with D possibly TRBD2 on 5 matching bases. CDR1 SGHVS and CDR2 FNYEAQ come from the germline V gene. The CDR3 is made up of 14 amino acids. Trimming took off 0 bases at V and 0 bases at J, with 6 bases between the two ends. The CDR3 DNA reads TGTGCCAGCAGCTTAGCGGACTTCTCCTACGAGCAGTACTTC. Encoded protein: CASSLADFSYEQYF.

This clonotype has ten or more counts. CDR3 protein: CASSYPRGEGAETQYF. CDR3 DNA sequence: TGTGCCAGCAGTTACCCCCGGGGTGAGGGGGCCGAGACCCAGTACTTC. This chain links TRBV6-5 with TRBJ2-5, with 7 bases lining up with TRBD1. This CDR3 contains 16 residues. V dropped 2 bases and J dropped 5; count of bases not matched to a gene: 11. The germline V gene has CDR1 MNHEY and CDR2 SVGAGI.

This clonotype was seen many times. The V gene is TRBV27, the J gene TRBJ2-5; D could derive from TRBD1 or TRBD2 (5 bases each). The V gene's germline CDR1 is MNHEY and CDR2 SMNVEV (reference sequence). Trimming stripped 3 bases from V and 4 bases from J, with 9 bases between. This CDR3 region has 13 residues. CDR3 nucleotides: TGTGCCAGCAGTTTGGGGGTGGGAGAGACCCAGTACTTC. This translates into CASSLGVGETQYF.